Presented here are 18 T cell receptor beta chains from one specimen sequenced in a study of identical twins. A single record per CDR3 protein comes from TCRdb applying MiXCR to the 5' RACE reads. The sample carries about 530,000 distinct CDR3 sequences, around 22% recorded once. This same sample was also taken into another study, of yellow fever vaccine responses in identical twins.

Sample: CD4+ T cells sorted from blood. These receptors all come from a young woman in good health.

As regards this clonotype: One end of the junction does not line up with germline, which may come from a read error. The genes are TRBV20-1 and TRBJ1-1; D remains ambiguous. CDR1 is DFQATT and CDR2 is SNEGSKA in the germline V gene (reference sequence). The CDR3 has 12 residues. In nucleotides, the CDR3 is TGCAGTGCCAGAGGACTTGTCACTGAAGCTTTCTTT. Translated, it gives CSARGLVTEAFF.

The chain joins TRBV3-1 to TRBJ1-2; possibly TRBD1 for D (5 bases). CDR1 and CDR2 (germline): LGHDT, YNNKEL (reference sequence). Trimming removed 4 bases at V and 1 base at J, with 16 bases between. The CDR3 runs 16 residues. This CDR3 is CASSPPGAQSNYGYTF. The CDR3 nucleotides read TGTGCCAGCAGCCCCCCCGGGGCTCAAAGTAACTATGGCTACACCTTC.

This clonotype was seen only a few times. This sequence joins TRBV13 and TRBJ2-3; D gene unclear. Trimming pared 5 bases from V and 4 bases from J, leaving 10 bases between. Germline lookup yields CDR1 PRHDT and CDR2 FYEKMQ (reference sequence). The CDR3 consists of 13 residues. The CDR3 is CASSAQLADTQYF. CDR3 bases: TGTGCCAGCAGCGCTCAACTGGCAGATACGCAGTATTTT. The whole variable domain, remainder taken from reference TRBV13 and TRBJ2-3, is AAGVIQSPRHLIKEKRETATLKCYPIPRHDTVYWYQQGPGQDPQFLISFYEKMQSDKGSIPDRFSAQQFSDYHSELNMSSLELGDSALYFCASSAQLADTQYFGPGTRLTVL.

The rearrangement links TRBV20-1 to TRBJ1-5, with a possible D match to TRBD1 (5 bases). V dropped 0 bases and J dropped 5 bases, with 11 bases sitting between them. CDR3 length: 14 residues. Germline CDR1 and CDR2: DFQATT and SNEGSKA (reference sequence). For the CDR3, the DNA is TGCAGTGCTAGAGAGGGCGGGGGGGATCAGCCCCAGCATTTT. Amino acid sequence: CSAREGGGDQPQHF.

The chain links TRBV25-1 to TRBJ2-7; the D call may be TRBD1 or TRBD2 (6 bases each). Trimming stripped 2 bases from V and 5 bases from J, with 13 bases between. In germline, CDR1 is MGHDK, CDR2 SYGVNS. The CDR3 is 14 amino acids. The CDR3 spells CASSEGGGGHEQYF. The CDR3 DNA is TGTGCCAGCAGTGAAGGAGGGGGAGGACACGAGCAGTACTTC.

In its sample, this clonotype was seen once. The V call is TRBV7-9, the J call TRBJ2-3, with D tentatively TRBD1 or TRBD2 (5 bases each). Trimming took off 1 base at V and 0 bases at J, with 11 bases between the two ends. The CDR3 extends over 16 amino acids. The germline gives CDR1 SEHNR, CDR2 FQNEAQ (reference sequence). The CDR3 DNA follows: TGTGCCAGCAGCTTAGAACGGGGACCGAGCACAGATACGCAGTATTTT. Translating it yields CASSLERGPSTDTQYF.

The chain recombines TRBV12-3 or TRBV12-4 with TRBJ2-3; D gene ambiguous. V shed 5 bases and J shed 1 base, with 13 bases lying between them. This CDR3 contains 15 residues. CDR3 DNA sequence: TGTGCCAGCAGTACCGGTGGTCAGGGCACAGATACGCAGTATTTT. The encoded protein is CASSTGGQGTDTQYF.

The sample holds a few counts of this clonotype. The chain has TRBV5-6 and TRBJ2-7; D unclear. This CDR3 is built from 14 residues. The germline CDR1 and CDR2 sequences are SGHDT and YYEEEE. The germline V and J ends were trimmed by 4 bases and 2 bases, with 13 bases remaining between them. DNA of the CDR3: TGTGCCAGCAGCGAAACCGGGCCTACCTACGAGCAGTACTTC. The encoded protein is CASSETGPTYEQYF.

V and J are TRBV5-1 and TRBJ2-2; D is perhaps TRBD1 or TRBD2 (5 bases each). This CDR3 is 15 amino acids long. V shed 0 bases and J shed 4 bases, with 10 bases lying between them. Germline loops: CDR1 SGHRS, CDR2 YFSETQ. CDR3 amino acids: CASSLGGAVTGELFF. In DNA form, the CDR3 reads TGCGCCAGCAGCTTGGGAGGGGCCGTCACCGGGGAGCTGTTTTTT.

This clonotype was seen more than once but under ten times. The chain employs TRBV2 and TRBJ1-3; no firm D call. Germline CDR1 is SNHLY and CDR2 is FYNNEI. The V end was cut by 3 bases, the J end by 0 bases, with 15 bases between. The CDR3 totals 17 residues. CDR3 amino acids: CASSETLLEVSGNTIYF. The DNA for the CDR3 is TGTGCCAGCAGTGAGACTCTTCTAGAGGTCTCTGGAAACACCATATATTTT.

This clonotype was seen a handful of times. The chain links TRBV12-3 or TRBV12-4 to TRBJ2-5; 9 bases fit TRBD2. The CDR3 has 16 amino acids. Trimming took 5 bases from V and 7 from J; bases not matched to a gene: 14. CDR3: CASSPGLATVSATQYF. For the CDR3, the DNA is TGTGCCAGCAGTCCGGGACTAGCCACTGTCTCGGCGACCCAGTACTTC.

The V gene is TRBV18, the J gene TRBJ2-1; a weak D match, TRBD1 (6 bases). The CDR3 sequence is 14 residues long. Germline V gene sequence: CDR1 KGHSH, CDR2 LQKENI. V was clipped by 3 bases and J by 3 bases, with 9 bases between them. The CDR3 DNA sequence: TGTGCCAGCTCACCGGGGGCCATCTACAATGAGCAGTTCTTC. Its translation: CASSPGAIYNEQFF.

CDR3 bases: TGTGCCAGCAGCCACGGGGGGCACGCCAATGAGCAGTTCTTC. This sequence encodes CASSHGGHANEQFF. The gene calls are TRBV12-3 or TRBV12-4 and TRBJ2-1, with D maybe TRBD2 (7 bases). This CDR3 comprises 14 residues. Trimming left V 6 bases short and J 6 bases short, with 15 bases between.

There are a few counts of this clonotype. The gene calls are TRBV20-1 and TRBJ2-2; D is ambiguous. Trimming took 4 bases from V and 1 from J, leaving 7 bases between them. Germline CDR1 and CDR2: DFQATT and SNEGSKA (reference sequence). The CDR3 sequence is 13 residues long. The CDR3 bases are TGCAGTGCTATTCAACAGAACACCGGGGAGCTGTTTTTT. Translation: CSAIQQNTGELFF.

CDR3 sequence reads: CASSPGQGRPQETQYF. CDR3 nucleotide sequence: TGCGCCAGCAGCCCCGGACAGGGCCGGCCCCAAGAGACCCAGTACTTC. This chain connects TRBV5-1 to TRBJ2-5; 8 bases align to TRBD1. Germline CDR1 is SGHRS and CDR2 is YFSETQ. Trimming took 4 bases from V and 1 from J; bases not matched to a gene: 9. The CDR3 extends over 16 amino acids.

This clonotype was recorded a few times. The V gene is TRBV7-3, the J gene TRBJ1-4; D may be TRBD1 (5 bases). Germline CDR1 SGHTA, CDR2 FQGTGA. V shed 3 bases and J shed 6 bases, with 14 bases lying between them. This CDR3 region has 15 residues. The CDR3 spells CASSLAGTKDEKLFF. The CDR3 nucleotides read TGTGCCAGCAGCTTGGCAGGGACTAAGGATGAAAAACTGTTTTTT.

V gene TRBV18 combines with J gene TRBJ2-7, with 7 bases lining up with TRBD2. This CDR3 spans 15 amino acids. Germline CDR1 is KGHSH and CDR2 is LQKENI. The V segment lost 0 bases and the J segment 6 bases; nucleotides outside the gene matches: 8. CDR3 sequence reads: CASSPPGAPGGEQYF. CDR3 in DNA: TGTGCCAGCTCACCACCAGGGGCCCCGGGGGGCGAGCAGTACTTC.

The chain has TRBV12-3 or TRBV12-4 and TRBJ1-5; a weak D match, TRBD1 (6 bases). CDR3 length: 15 residues. The V and J ends lost 3 bases and 2 bases respectively, with 11 bases between them. The CDR3 loop reads CASSLRQVGNQPQHF. The CDR3 nucleotides are TGTGCCAGCAGTTTGAGACAGGTGGGCAATCAGCCCCAGCATTTT.